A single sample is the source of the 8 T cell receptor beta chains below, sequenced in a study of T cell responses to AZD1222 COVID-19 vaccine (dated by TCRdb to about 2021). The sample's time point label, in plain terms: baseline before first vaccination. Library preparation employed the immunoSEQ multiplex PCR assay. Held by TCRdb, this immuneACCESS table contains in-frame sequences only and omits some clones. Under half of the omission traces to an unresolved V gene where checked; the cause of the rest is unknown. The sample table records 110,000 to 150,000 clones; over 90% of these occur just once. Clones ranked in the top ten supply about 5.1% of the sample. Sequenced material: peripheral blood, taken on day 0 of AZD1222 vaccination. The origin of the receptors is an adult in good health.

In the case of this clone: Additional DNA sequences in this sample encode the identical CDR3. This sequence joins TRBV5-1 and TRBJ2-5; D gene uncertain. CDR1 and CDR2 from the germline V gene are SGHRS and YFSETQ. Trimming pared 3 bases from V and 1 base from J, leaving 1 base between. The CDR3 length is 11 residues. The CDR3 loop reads CASSSQETQYF. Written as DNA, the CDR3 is TGCGCCAGCAGCTCCCAAGAGACCCAGTACTTC.

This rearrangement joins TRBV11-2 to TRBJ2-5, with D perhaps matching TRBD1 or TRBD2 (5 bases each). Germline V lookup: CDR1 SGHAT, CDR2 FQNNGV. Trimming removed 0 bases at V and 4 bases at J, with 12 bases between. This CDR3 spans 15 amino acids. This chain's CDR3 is CASSLDLGVAETQYF. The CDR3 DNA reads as TGTGCCAGCAGCTTAGATCTGGGGGTGGCAGAGACCCAGTACTTC.

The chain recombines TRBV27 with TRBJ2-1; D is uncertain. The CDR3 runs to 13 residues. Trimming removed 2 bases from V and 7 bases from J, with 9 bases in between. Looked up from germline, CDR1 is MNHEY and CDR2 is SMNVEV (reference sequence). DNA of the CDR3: TGTGCCAGCAGTTTAAGCCGCGTGAATGAGCAGTTCTTC. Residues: CASSLSRVNEQFF.

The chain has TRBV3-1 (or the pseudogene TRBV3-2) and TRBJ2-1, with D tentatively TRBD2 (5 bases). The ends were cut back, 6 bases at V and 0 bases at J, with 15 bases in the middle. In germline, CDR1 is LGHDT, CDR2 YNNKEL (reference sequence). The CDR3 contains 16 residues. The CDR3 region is CASSDLAPSSYNEQFF. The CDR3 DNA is TGTGCCAGCAGTGACCTAGCCCCCAGCTCCTACAATGAGCAGTTCTTC.

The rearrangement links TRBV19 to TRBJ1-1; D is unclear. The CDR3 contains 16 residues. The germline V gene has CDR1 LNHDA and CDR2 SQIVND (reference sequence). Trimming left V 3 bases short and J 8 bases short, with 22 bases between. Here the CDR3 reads CASSMTAGRYGGEAFF. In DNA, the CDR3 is TGTGCCAGTAGTATGACGGCAGGTCGGTACGGCGGAGAAGCTTTCTTT. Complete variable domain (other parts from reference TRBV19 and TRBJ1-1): DGGITQSPKYLFRKEGQNVTLSCEQNLNHDAMYWYRQDPGQGLRLIYYSQIVNDFQKGDIAEGYSVSREKKESFPLTVTSAQKNPTAFYLCASSMTAGRYGGEAFFGQGTRLTVV.

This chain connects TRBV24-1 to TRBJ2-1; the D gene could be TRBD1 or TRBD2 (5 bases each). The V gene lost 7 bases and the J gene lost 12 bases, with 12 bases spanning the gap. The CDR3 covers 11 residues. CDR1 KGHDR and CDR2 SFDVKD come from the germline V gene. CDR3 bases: TGTGCCACCAGCCGGGACCTTCGGCAGTTCTTC. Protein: CATSRDLRQFF.

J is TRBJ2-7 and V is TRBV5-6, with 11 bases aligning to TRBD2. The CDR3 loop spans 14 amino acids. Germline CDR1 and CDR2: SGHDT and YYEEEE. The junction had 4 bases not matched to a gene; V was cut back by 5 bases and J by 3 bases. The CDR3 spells CASRTLAGGYEQYF. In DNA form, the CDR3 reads TGTGCCAGCAGGACCCTAGCGGGAGGCTACGAGCAGTACTTC.

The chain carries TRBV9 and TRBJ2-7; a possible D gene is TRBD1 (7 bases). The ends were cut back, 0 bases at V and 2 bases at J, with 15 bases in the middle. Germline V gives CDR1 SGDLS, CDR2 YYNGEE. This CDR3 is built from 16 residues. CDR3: CASSVDYAGGTYEQYF. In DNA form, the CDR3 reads TGTGCCAGCAGCGTAGATTACGCAGGGGGGACCTACGAGCAGTACTTC.